In its sample, the clone carrying this T cell receptor (beta chain) was seen a few times. Sampling times: baseline, cycle 4 day 1, cycle 7 day 1. The CDR3 loop spans 14 amino acids. Germline assignment: CDR1 LNHDA and CDR2 SQIVND (reference sequence). Between the trimmed V and J ends, which lost 0 bases and 7 bases, there was a span of 12 bases. Some clones are missing from TCRdb's copy, which holds only in-frame ones; the method was immunoSEQ multiplex PCR. Of 98,000 or so clones listed, 70% to 90% are singletons. The sample belongs to a study of OX40 agonist ivuxolimab in advanced cancers. Study as a whole: In this cohort, patients received ivuxolimab, an agonistic anti-OX40 (CD134) antibody.

The chain recombines TRBV19 with TRBJ1-2; D gene ambiguous. The sample here was CD4+ or CD8+ T cells sorted from blood, taken in a trial of the OX40 agonist ivuxolimab. The sequence was obtained from an adult with an advanced solid tumor such as melanoma, head and neck, liver or kidney cancer. The CDR3 DNA sequence: TGTGCCAGTAGTATAGATGGAGGCCTCGGTGGCTACACCTTC. This sequence encodes CASSIDGGLGGYTF.